The 29 T cell receptor beta chains in this list originate from one sample, sequenced in a study of T cell changes during pregnancy in multiple sclerosis (dated by TCRdb to the late 2010s). The library was produced with the immunoSEQ multiplex PCR assay. TCRdb carries this immuneACCESS record with in-frame sequences only. Its versions omit some clonotypes, under half of them owing to an unresolved V gene in the studies checked, with the rest unexplained. A total of about 89,000 clones appear in this sample, over 85% of them only once. The ten largest clones represent about 1.6% of the sample. Sample: peripheral blood, taken after pregnancy. These receptors came from a female donor in good health, enrolled as a control in a pregnancy study.

CDR3 nucleotide sequence: TGCGCCAGCAGCCAGTCCGGACACTACCTCTCCTACGAGCAGTACTTC. Its translation is CASSQSGHYLSYEQYF. The chain joins TRBV4-1 to TRBJ2-7; perhaps TRBD1 as D (5 bases). The CDR3 covers 16 residues. Trimming took 3 bases from V and 0 from J, leaving 15 bases between them. Germline V gene sequence: CDR1 MGHRA, CDR2 YSYEKL.

The chain links TRBV7-8 to TRBJ1-2; perhaps TRBD1 as D (6 bases). V lost 6 bases to trimming and J lost 4 bases, with 15 bases between them. CDR3 size: 14 residues. The V gene's germline CDR1 is SGHVS and CDR2 FQNEAQ. The CDR3 here is CASSPRGGGYGYTF. The CDR3 DNA is TGTGCCAGCAGTCCTCGGGGGGGCGGCTATGGCTACACCTTC. The variable domain in full, with the rest retrieved from reference TRBV7-8 and TRBJ1-2, is GAGVSQSPRYKVAKRGQDVALRCDPISGHVSLFWYQQALGQGPEFLTYFQNEAQLDKSGLPSDRFFAERPEGSVSTLKIQRTQQEDSAVYLCASSPRGGGYGYTFGSGTRLTVV.

This chain links TRBV7-9 with TRBJ1-4, with 7 bases identical to TRBD1. The CDR3 is made up of 15 amino acids. Trimming at V came to 3 bases and at J to 7 bases, leaving 8 bases not matched to a gene. Germline CDR1 is SEHNR and CDR2 is FQNEAQ (reference sequence). The CDR3 nucleotides read TGTGCCAGCAGCTTTTACAGGGGAATGGGTGAAAAACTGTTTTTT. Translated: CASSFYRGMGEKLFF.

The chain uses TRBV30 and TRBJ1-5, with D possibly matching TRBD1 (5 bases). CDR1 is GTSNPN, CDR2 SVGIG, per germline (reference sequence). V lost 4 bases and J lost 4, with 23 bases in between. The CDR3 is 17 residues long. Written as DNA, the CDR3 is TGTGCCTGGACTTCCACTGGGGGGGGACGCTTGAATCAGCCCCAGCATTTT. This sequence encodes CAWTSTGGGRLNQPQHF.

This clone appeared a single time. The chain recombines TRBV5-1 with TRBJ2-2; D gene uncertain. The germline CDR1 and CDR2 sequences are SGHRS and YFSETQ. CDR3 length: 13 amino acids. V lost 0 bases to trimming and J lost 5 bases, with 5 bases between them. The CDR3: CASSLGRTGELFF. CDR3 in DNA: TGCGCCAGCAGCTTGGGGCGGACCGGGGAGCTGTTTTTT.

The V gene is TRBV6-5, the J gene TRBJ1-2; D is unresolved. Germline V gives CDR1 MNHEY, CDR2 SVGAGI. This CDR3 has 13 residues. The germline V and J ends were trimmed by 6 bases and 4 bases, with 12 bases remaining between them. The CDR3 region has the DNA TGTGCCAGCAGAACCACAGTGGGCTATGGCTACACCTTC. Its protein is CASRTTVGYGYTF.

The chain uses TRBV7-2 and TRBJ1-1; D remains ambiguous. This CDR3 is built from 14 residues. V was trimmed by 3 bases and J by 4 bases, leaving 12 bases between them. Germline V lookup: CDR1 SGHTA, CDR2 FQGNSA. CDR3 nucleotide sequence: TGTGCCAGCAGCTTCAATGAGGGCGGCACTGAAGCTTTCTTT. Its protein is CASSFNEGGTEAFF.

The chain uses TRBV19 and TRBJ2-7; 8 bases match TRBD2. J lost 4 bases, V lost 3 bases, and 5 bases had no gene match. In germline, CDR1 is LNHDA, CDR2 SQIVND (reference sequence). This CDR3 contains 14 residues. CDR3 sequence (DNA): TGTGCCAGTAGTATGGGGCAGCGGGGGTACGAGCAGTACTTC. It is translated as CASSMGQRGYEQYF.

This rearrangement joins TRBV5-4 to TRBJ2-1, with TRBD2 as a possible D gene (6 bases). Trimming shortened V by 3 bases and J by 8 bases, and 12 bases separated the two germline ends. The CDR3 is made up of 13 amino acids. Germline CDR1 reads SGHNT; CDR2 reads YYREEE (reference sequence). The CDR3 region is CASSSGLGDEQFF. DNA of the CDR3: TGTGCCAGCAGCTCGGGACTGGGGGATGAGCAGTTCTTC.

This chain links TRBV2 with TRBJ2-2; D may be TRBD1 (7 bases). The CDR3 spans 15 residues. V lost 4 bases to trimming and J lost 3 bases, with 12 bases between them. Per the germline V gene, CDR1 is SNHLY and CDR2 is FYNNEI. CDR3 DNA sequence: TGTGCCAGCAGTGCGAGCAGGGGGGACACCGGGGAGCTGTTTTTT. It encodes CASSASRGDTGELFF. Based on the CDR3 plus reference TRBV2 and TRBJ2-2, the full variable domain is EPEVTQTPSHQVTQMGQEVILRCVPISNHLYFYWYRQILGQKVEFLVSFYNNEISEKSEIFDDQFSVERPDGSNFTLKIRSTKLEDSAMYFCASSASRGDTGELFFGEGSRLTVL.

This chain uses TRBV2 with TRBJ2-3, with D maybe TRBD2 (7 bases). Trimming removed 10 bases from V and 4 bases from J, with 18 bases in between. This CDR3 is built from 14 residues. Germline V gene sequence: CDR1 SNHLY, CDR2 FYNNEI. In DNA form, the CDR3 reads TGTGCCACCAGGGCGAGGGGGGGGGCAGATACGCAGTATTTT. It translates to CATRARGGADTQYF.

The chain recombines TRBV28 with TRBJ2-3; 10 positions agree with TRBD2. The trim removed 7 bases at V and 3 bases at J, leaving 4 bases unmatched. Germline CDR1 is MDHEN and CDR2 is SYDVKM. The CDR3 covers 14 residues. CDR3 protein: CASTSSGRTDTQYF. CDR3 in DNA: TGTGCCAGCACTTCTAGCGGGAGAACAGATACGCAGTATTTT.

The chain combines TRBV18 with TRBJ1-5; TRBD1 might be the D (6 bases). CDR3 length equals 16 residues. Deletions cut 3 bases from V and 6 bases from J, with 18 bases between. Germline loops: CDR1 KGHSH, CDR2 LQKENI. This CDR3 is CASSPQGGGVSQPQHF. The DNA of the CDR3 is TGTGCCAGCTCACCCCAAGGGGGTGGGGTGAGTCAGCCCCAGCATTTT.

The chain links TRBV5-4 to TRBJ2-7; 8 bases map to TRBD2. Germline CDR1 and CDR2: SGHNT and YYREEE (reference sequence). V shed 3 bases and J 0 bases; nucleotides not matched to a gene: 8. The CDR3 extends over 16 amino acids. CDR3 bases: TGTGCCAGCAGCTCCCTCAGCACTAGCGGCTCCTACGAGCAGTACTTC. It is translated as CASSSLSTSGSYEQYF.

The chain links TRBV15 to TRBJ2-5, with D maybe TRBD1 (5 bases). This CDR3 contains 16 residues. Germline V gives CDR1 LNHNV, CDR2 YYDKDF (reference sequence). V was pared by 4 bases and J by 4 bases, with 19 bases between. In DNA, the CDR3 is TGTGCCACCAGCAAAAGCTACGCAGGGATCGGAGAGACCCAGTACTTC. This gives the protein CATSKSYAGIGETQYF.

V is TRBV2 and J is TRBJ2-7; possible D gene TRBD2, 7 bases. V lost 2 bases, J lost 3 bases, and 11 bases lay in between. The CDR3 length is 14 residues. Germline values: CDR1 SNHLY, CDR2 FYNNEI. CDR3 protein: CASSERGGDYEQYF. CDR3 DNA sequence: TGTGCCAGCAGTGAAAGAGGGGGGGACTACGAGCAGTACTTC.

This chain uses TRBV19 with TRBJ2-3, with D possibly TRBD2 on 6 matching bases. Per germline, CDR1 LNHDA and CDR2 SQIVND (reference sequence). CDR3 size: 15 residues. Trimming took off 2 bases at V and 0 bases at J, with 9 bases between the two ends. The CDR3 nucleotides are TGTGCCAGTAGTATACGTCGGGGGAGCACAGATACGCAGTATTTT. Translation gives CASSIRRGSTDTQYF.

The gene calls are TRBV4-2 and TRBJ2-1; the match to TRBD2 covers 7 bases. This CDR3 is built from 19 residues. V was pared by 0 bases and J by 0 bases, with 11 bases of the junction left unmatched. Germline CDR1 LGHNA, CDR2 YNFKEQ. CDR3 residues: CASSQEIVGRTSSYNEQFF. DNA for the CDR3: TGTGCCAGCAGCCAAGAGATCGTAGGGAGGACTAGCTCCTACAATGAGCAGTTCTTC.

This CDR3 reads CASSLLGQGDQAFF. The CDR3 nucleotides read TGTGCCAGCTCCCTTTTAGGGCAGGGGGATCAGGCTTTCTTT. The chain links TRBV28 to TRBJ1-1; 7 bases fit TRBD1. The CDR3 has 14 residues. Looked up from germline, CDR1 is MDHEN and CDR2 is SYDVKM. After removal of 8 bases from V and 11 bases from J, the junction contained 17 bases not matched to a gene. The full variable domain, completed using reference TRBV28 and TRBJ1-1, is DVKVTQSSRYLVKRTGEKVFLECVQDMDHENMFWYRQDPGLGLRLIYFSYDVKMKEKGDIPEGYSVSREKKERFSLILESASTNQTSMYLCASSLLGQGDQAFFGQGTRLTVV.

This clone was detected only once. The V gene is TRBV25-1, the J gene TRBJ2-5; D ambiguous. The V gene's germline CDR1 is MGHDK and CDR2 SYGVNS. With 1 base removed from V and 1 base from J, the gap between germline ends came to 7 bases. The CDR3 is made up of 14 amino acids. The CDR3 here is CASSELAAQETQYF. Written as DNA, the CDR3 is TGTGCCAGCAGTGAATTAGCAGCCCAAGAGACCCAGTACTTC.

V and J are TRBV28 and TRBJ2-5, with D possibly TRBD2 on 6 matching bases. V lost 6 bases and J lost 4, with 18 bases in between. The CDR3 sequence is 15 residues long. The germline V gene has CDR1 MDHEN and CDR2 SYDVKM. The CDR3 sequence is CASSPTGGGSETQYF. The DNA for the CDR3 is TGTGCCAGCAGCCCCACCGGGGGAGGTTCAGAGACCCAGTACTTC.

V is TRBV4-1 and J is TRBJ1-6; the D gene is possibly TRBD1 (6 bases). V lost 4 bases and J 4 bases, leaving 20 bases between the germline ends. Germline V gives CDR1 MGHRA, CDR2 YSYEKL. The CDR3 has 18 residues. CDR3 amino acids: CASSRILGGAGYNSPLHF. DNA for the CDR3: TGCGCCAGCAGCCGAATCTTGGGGGGGGCGGGGTATAATTCACCCCTCCACTTT.

The chain carries TRBV14 and TRBJ2-7; no definite D call. CDR3 size: 12 residues. Trimming removed 5 bases at V and 4 bases at J, with 9 bases between. Germline-derived CDR1 and CDR2 are SGHDN and FVKESK. The CDR3 nucleotides are TGTGCCAGCAGCGGCTCGGGTTACGAGCAGTACTTC. It is translated as CASSGSGYEQYF.

The chain joins TRBV14 to TRBJ2-5, with TRBD2 matching over 12 bases. The germline gives CDR1 SGHDN, CDR2 FVKESK. The CDR3 is 16 amino acids. The V and J ends lost 0 bases and 4 bases, in that order; junction bases with no gene match: 3. CDR3: CASSQETSGSRETQYF. The CDR3 coding sequence is TGTGCCAGCAGCCAAGAGACTAGCGGGAGTAGAGAGACCCAGTACTTC.

Note on this clone: Other DNA sequences in this specimen translate into the identical CDR3. This chain joins TRBV6-1 and TRBJ2-7; 9 nucleotides match TRBD2. Germline V gene data show CDR1 as MNHNS and CDR2 as SASEGT. After removal of 1 base from V and 0 bases from J, the junction contained 1 base not matched to a gene. The CDR3 runs to 15 residues. CDR3 nucleotides: TGTGCCAGCAGTGAAGTTAGCGGGAGCTCCTACGAGCAGTACTTC. Translated: CASSEVSGSSYEQYF.

The rearrangement joins TRBV4-2 to TRBJ2-1; 9 bases are a match to TRBD2. The trim removed 4 bases at V and 8 bases at J, leaving 12 bases unmatched. Germline lookup yields CDR1 LGHNA and CDR2 YNFKEQ. This CDR3 is 16 amino acids long. CDR3 loop: CASSPVAGALGDEQFF. CDR3 bases: TGTGCCAGCAGCCCTGTAGCGGGAGCATTGGGCGATGAGCAGTTCTTC.

The chain carries TRBV4-1 and TRBJ2-7; the match to TRBD2 covers 11 bases. The CDR3 covers 14 residues. Per the germline V gene, CDR1 is MGHRA and CDR2 is YSYEKL. V was clipped by 3 bases and J by 7 bases; unmatched bases: 5. CDR3 nucleotides: TGCGCCAGCAGCCAGGCGGGACTAGCGGTGGAGCAGTACTTC. Encoded protein: CASSQAGLAVEQYF.

The chain has TRBV11-1 and TRBJ2-7; D is unclear. CDR1 and CDR2 from the germline V gene are SGHAT and FQDESV (reference sequence). The V end lost 4 bases, the J end lost 3 bases, and 22 bases lay between the germline ends. This CDR3 has 17 residues. CDR3 protein: CASSSQSGPKVGYEQYF. The DNA of the CDR3 is TGTGCCAGCAGCTCCCAAAGTGGGCCTAAAGTGGGCTACGAGCAGTACTTC. Looking up the rest from reference TRBV11-1 and TRBJ2-7 gives the full variable domain: EAEVAQSPRYKITEKSQAVAFWCDPISGHATLYWYRQILGQGPELLVQFQDESVVDDSQLPKDRFSAERLKGVDSTLKIQPAELGDSAMYLCASSSQSGPKVGYEQYFGPGTRLTVT.

This clone was detected only once. The CDR3 sequence: CASSILAGGPNFF. DNA of the CDR3: TGTGCCAGCAGCATCCTCGCGGGAGGGCCGAATTTCTTC. V usage is TRBV5-6 and J usage is TRBJ2-1; 9 positions agree with TRBD2. The J segment lost 16 bases and the V segment lost 4 bases, leaving 12 bases of the junction unmatched. The CDR3 has 13 residues. Germline V gives CDR1 SGHDT, CDR2 YYEEEE.